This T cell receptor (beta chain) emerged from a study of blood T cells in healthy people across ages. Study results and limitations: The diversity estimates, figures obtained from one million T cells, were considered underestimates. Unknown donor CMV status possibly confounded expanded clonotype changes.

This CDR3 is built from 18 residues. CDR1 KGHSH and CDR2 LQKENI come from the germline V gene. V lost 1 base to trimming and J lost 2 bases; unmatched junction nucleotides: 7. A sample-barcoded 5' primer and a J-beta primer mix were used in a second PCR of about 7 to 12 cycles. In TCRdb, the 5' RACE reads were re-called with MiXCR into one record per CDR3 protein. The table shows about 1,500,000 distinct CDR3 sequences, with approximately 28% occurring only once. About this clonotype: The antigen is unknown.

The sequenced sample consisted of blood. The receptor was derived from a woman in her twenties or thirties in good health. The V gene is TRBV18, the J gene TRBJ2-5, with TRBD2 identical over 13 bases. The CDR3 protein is CASSPLPPTSGGQETQYF. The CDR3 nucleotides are TGTGCCAGCTCACCACTACCTCCGACTAGCGGGGGGCAAGAGACCCAGTACTTC.